This T cell receptor (beta chain) was found in a study of response to subunit inactivated influenza vaccine. General observations from the study: Researchers suggested that each seasonal influenza vaccination recruits few new T cells.

The ends were cut back, 4 bases at V and 0 bases at J, with 9 bases in the middle. Germline V gives CDR1 SGHRS, CDR2 YFSETQ. The CDR3 totals 14 residues. This clonotype came up many times. Its antigen is undetermined. From the RT-PCR reads, TCRdb called clonotypes with MiXCR, one entry per CDR3 protein. The repertoire holds roughly 760,000 distinct CDR3 sequences, with about 20% as singletons. V usage is TRBV5-1 and J usage is TRBJ2-3; no clear D. This receptor was identified in a man aged 50-59 years who received an inactivated influenza vaccine. The sample here was PBMCs from blood, taken roughly 5 days after vaccination. The CDR3 DNA reads TGCGCCAGCAGCGCCCCGGCTAGCACAGATACGCAGTATTTT. Its protein product is CASSAPASTDTQYF.